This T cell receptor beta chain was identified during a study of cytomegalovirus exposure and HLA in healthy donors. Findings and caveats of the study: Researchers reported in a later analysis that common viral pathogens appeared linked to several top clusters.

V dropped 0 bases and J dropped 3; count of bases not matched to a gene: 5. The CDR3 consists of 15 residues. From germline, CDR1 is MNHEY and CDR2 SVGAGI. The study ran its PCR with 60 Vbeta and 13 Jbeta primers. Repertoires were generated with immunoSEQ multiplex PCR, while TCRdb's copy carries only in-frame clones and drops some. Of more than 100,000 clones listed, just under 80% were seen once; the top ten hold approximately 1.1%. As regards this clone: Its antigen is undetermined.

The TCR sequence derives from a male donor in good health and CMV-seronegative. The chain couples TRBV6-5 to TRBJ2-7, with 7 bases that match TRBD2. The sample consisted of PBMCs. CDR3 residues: CASSYSGGWGYEQYF. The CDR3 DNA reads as TGTGCCAGCAGTTACTCGGGAGGGTGGGGCTACGAGCAGTACTTC.